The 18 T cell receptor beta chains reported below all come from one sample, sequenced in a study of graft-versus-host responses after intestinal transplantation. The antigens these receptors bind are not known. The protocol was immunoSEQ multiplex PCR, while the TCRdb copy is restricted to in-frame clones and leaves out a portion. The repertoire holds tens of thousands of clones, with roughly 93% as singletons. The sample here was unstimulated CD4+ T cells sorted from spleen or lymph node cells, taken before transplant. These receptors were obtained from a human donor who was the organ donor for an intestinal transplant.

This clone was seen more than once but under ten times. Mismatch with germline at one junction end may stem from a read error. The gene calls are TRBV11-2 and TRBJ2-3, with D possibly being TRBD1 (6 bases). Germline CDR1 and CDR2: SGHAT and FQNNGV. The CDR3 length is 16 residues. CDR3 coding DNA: TGTGCCAGCAGCTTAGAAAGGGGGTGGTACACAGGTACGCAGTATTTT. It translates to CASSLERGWYTGTQYF.

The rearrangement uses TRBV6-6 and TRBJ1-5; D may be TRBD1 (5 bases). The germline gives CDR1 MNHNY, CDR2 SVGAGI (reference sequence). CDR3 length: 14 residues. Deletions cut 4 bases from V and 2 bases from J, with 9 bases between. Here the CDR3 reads CASSFGARNQPQHF. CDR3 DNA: TGTGCCAGCAGTTTCGGGGCCCGCAATCAGCCCCAGCATTTT.

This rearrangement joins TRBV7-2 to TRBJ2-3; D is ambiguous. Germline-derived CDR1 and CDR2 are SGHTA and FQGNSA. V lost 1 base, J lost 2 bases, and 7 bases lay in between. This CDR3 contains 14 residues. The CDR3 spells CASSLVDVTDTQYF. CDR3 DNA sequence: TGTGCCAGCAGCTTAGTTGACGTCACAGATACGCAGTATTTT.

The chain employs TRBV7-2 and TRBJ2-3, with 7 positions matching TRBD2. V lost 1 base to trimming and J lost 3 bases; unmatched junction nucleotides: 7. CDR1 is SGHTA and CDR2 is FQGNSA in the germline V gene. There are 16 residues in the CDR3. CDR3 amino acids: CASSLVGREGTDTQYF. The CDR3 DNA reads TGTGCCAGCAGCTTAGTCGGCAGGGAGGGGACAGATACGCAGTATTTT.

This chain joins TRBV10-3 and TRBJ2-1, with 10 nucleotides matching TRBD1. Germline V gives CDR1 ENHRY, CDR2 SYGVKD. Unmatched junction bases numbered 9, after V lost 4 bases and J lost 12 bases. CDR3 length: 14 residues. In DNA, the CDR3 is TGTGCCATCAGTGTTGGGACAGGGGTTTTGTTGCAGTTCTTC. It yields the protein CAISVGTGVLLQFF.

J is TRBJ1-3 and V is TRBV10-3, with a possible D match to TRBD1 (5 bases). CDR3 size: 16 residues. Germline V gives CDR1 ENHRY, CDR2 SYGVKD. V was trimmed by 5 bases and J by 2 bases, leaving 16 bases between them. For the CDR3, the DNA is TGTGCCATCAGTCCCCGGGAGGGGCTTACTGGAAACACCATATATTTT. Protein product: CAISPREGLTGNTIYF.

The CDR3 nucleotides are TGTGCCAGCAGCCTCATGGAGGGAACCGGAGAAAAACTGTTTTTT. Its translation is CASSLMEGTGEKLFF. V and J are TRBV6-5 and TRBJ1-4; D unresolved. Germline lookup yields CDR1 MNHEY and CDR2 SVGAGI. The CDR3 is made up of 15 amino acids. V was cut by 6 bases and J by 8 bases, with 19 bases left in between.

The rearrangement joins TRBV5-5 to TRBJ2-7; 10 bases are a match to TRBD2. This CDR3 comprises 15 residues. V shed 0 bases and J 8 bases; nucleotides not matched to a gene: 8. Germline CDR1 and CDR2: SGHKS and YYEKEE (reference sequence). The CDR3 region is CASSLVLAGAFQQYF. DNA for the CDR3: TGTGCCAGCAGCTTGGTTCTAGCGGGGGCTTTCCAGCAGTACTTC.

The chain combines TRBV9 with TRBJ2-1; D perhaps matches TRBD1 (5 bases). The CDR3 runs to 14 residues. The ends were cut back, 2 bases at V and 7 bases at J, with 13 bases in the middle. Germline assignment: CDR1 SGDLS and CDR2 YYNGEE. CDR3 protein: CASSVVDRGNEQFF. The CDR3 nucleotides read TGTGCCAGCAGCGTCGTAGACAGAGGAAATGAGCAGTTCTTC.

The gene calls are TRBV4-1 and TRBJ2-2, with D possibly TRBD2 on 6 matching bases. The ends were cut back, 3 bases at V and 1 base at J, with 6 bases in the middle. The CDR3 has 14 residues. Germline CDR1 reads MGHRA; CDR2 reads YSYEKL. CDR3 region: CASSQRGNTGELFF. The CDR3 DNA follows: TGCGCCAGCAGCCAGCGGGGGAACACCGGGGAGCTGTTTTTT.

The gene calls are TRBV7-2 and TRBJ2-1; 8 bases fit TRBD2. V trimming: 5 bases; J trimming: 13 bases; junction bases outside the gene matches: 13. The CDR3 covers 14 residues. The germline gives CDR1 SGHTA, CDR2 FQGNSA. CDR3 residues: CASSLQNLAGIQFF. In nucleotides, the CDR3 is TGTGCCAGCAGCCTGCAGAACTTAGCGGGGATTCAGTTCTTC.

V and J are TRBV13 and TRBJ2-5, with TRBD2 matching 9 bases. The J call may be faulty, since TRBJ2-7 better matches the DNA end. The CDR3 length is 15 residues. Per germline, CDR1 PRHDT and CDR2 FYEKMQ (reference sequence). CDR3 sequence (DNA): TGTGCCAGCCGCCAGAGCGGGGGGCTGTCCTACGAGCAGTACTTC. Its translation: CASRQSGGLSYEQYF.

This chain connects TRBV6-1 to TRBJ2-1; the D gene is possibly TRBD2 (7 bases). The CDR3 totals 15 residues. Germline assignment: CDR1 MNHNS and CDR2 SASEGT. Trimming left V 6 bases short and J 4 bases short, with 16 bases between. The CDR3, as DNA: TGTGCCAGCAGACAGCTAGGGGGGGTTTACAATGAGCAGTTCTTC. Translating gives CASRQLGGVYNEQFF.

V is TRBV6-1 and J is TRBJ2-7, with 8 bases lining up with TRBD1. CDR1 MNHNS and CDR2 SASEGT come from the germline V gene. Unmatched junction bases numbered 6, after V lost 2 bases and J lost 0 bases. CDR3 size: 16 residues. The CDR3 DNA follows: TGTGCCAGCAGTGAACGGGACAGGAGAAGCTCCTACGAGCAGTACTTC. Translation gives CASSERDRRSSYEQYF.

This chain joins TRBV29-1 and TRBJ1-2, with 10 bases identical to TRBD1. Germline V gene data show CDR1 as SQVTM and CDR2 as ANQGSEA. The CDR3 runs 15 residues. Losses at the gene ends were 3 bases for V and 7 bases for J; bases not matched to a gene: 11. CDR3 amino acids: CSVDGLRQGASGYTF. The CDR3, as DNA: TGCAGCGTTGACGGCCTGAGACAGGGGGCTTCTGGCTACACCTTC.

This chain's CDR3 is CASRGGVQPQHF. The CDR3 coding sequence is TGTGCCAGCAGAGGAGGAGTCCAGCCCCAGCATTTT. The chain links TRBV6-1 to TRBJ1-5; D is uncertain. Germline lookup yields CDR1 MNHNS and CDR2 SASEGT. Trimming stripped 6 bases from V and 7 bases from J, with 10 bases between. The CDR3 spans 12 residues.

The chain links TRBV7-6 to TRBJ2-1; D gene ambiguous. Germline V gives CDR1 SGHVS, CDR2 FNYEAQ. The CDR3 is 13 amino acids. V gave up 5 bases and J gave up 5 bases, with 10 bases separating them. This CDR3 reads CASSITRDNEQFF. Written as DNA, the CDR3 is TGTGCCAGCAGCATCACTCGAGACAATGAGCAGTTCTTC.

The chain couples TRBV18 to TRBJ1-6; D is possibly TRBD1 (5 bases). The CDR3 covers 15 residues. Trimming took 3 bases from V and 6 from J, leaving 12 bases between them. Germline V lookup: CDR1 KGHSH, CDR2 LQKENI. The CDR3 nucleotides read TGTGCCAGCTCACCCCCCGGGGGGATTAATTCACCCCTCCACTTT. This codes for CASSPPGGINSPLHF.